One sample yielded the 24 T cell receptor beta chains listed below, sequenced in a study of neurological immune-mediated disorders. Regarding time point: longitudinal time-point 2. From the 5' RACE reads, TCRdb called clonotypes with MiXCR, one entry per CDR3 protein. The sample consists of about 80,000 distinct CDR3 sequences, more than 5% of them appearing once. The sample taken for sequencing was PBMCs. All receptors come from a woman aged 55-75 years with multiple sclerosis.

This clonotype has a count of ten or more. In nucleotides, the CDR3 is TGTGCCAGCAGCTTAGCTGGTCAGCGTGGCCAGTACTTC. Residues: CASSLAGQRGQYF. The chain uses TRBV7-9 and TRBJ2-7; D remains ambiguous. Deletions cut 0 bases from V and 10 bases from J, with 13 bases between. The CDR3 contains 13 residues. The germline gives CDR1 SEHNR, CDR2 FQNEAQ (reference sequence).

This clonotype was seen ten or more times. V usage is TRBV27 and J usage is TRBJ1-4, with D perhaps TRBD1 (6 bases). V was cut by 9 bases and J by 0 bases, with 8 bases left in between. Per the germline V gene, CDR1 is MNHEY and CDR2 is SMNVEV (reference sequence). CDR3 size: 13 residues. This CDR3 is CARGQPTNEKLFF. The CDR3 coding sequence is TGTGCCAGAGGACAGCCAACTAATGAAAAACTGTTTTTT.

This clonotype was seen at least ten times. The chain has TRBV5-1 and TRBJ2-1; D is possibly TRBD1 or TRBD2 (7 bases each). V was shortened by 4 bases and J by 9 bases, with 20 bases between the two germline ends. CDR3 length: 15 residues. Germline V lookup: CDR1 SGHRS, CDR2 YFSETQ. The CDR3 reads CASSPRSTGEGEQFF. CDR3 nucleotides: TGCGCCAGCAGCCCCCGTTCTACAGGGGAGGGTGAGCAGTTCTTC.

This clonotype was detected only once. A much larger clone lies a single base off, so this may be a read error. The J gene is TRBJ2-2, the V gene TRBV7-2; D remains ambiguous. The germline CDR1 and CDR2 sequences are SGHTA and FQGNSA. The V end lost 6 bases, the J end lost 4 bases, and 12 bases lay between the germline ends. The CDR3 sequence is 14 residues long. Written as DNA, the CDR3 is TGTGCCAGCAGGCAGCAAAGAGGCACCGGGGAGCTGTTTTTT. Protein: CASRQQRGTGELFF.

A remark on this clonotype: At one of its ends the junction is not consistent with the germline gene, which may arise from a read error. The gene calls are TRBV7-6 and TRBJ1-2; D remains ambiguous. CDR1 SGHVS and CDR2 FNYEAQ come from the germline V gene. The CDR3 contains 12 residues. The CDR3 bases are TGTGCCAACAGCAAACCGGACCGGCCCCACACCTTC. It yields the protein CANSKPDRPHTF. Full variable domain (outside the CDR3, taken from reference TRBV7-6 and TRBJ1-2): GAGVSQSPRYKVTKRGQDVALRCDPISGHVSLYWYRQALGQGPEFLTYFNYEAQQDKSGLPNDRFSAERPEGSISTLTIQRTEQRDSAMYRCANSKPDRPHTFGSGTRLTVV.

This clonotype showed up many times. CDR3 loop: CASSRGGSTAQYF. The CDR3 coding sequence is TGCGCCAGCAGCCGGGGGGGGTCCACGGCCCAGTACTTC. The chain carries TRBV5-1 and TRBJ2-5; TRBD2 matches at 8 bases. CDR3 length: 13 residues. Unmatched junction bases numbered 8, after V lost 4 bases and J lost 9 bases. The germline V gene has CDR1 SGHRS and CDR2 YFSETQ.

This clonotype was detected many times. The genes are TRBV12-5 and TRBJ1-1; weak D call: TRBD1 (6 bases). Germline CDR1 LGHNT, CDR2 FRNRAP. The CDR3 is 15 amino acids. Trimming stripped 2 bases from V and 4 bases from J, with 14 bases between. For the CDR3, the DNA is TGTGCTAGTGGTTTGCCAGCCCAACAGGGCACTGAAGCTTTCTTT. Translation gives CASGLPAQQGTEAFF.

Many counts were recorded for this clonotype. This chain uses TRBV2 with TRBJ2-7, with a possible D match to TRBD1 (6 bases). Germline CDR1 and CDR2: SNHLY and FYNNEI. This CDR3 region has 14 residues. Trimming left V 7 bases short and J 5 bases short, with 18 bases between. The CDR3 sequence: CASTVQGKPHEQYF. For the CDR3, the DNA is TGTGCCAGCACCGTACAGGGTAAACCCCACGAGCAGTACTTC.

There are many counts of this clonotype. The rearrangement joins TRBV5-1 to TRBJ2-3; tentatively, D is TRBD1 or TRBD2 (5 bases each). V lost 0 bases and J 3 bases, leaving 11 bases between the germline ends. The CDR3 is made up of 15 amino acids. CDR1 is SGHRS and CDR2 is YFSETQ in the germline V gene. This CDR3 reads CASSLGGAGTDTQYF. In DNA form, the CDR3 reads TGCGCCAGCAGCTTGGGGGGCGCGGGTACAGATACGCAGTATTTT. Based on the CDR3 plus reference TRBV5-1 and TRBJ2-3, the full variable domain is KAGVTQTPRYLIKTRGQQVTLSCSPISGHRSVSWYQQTPGQGLQFLFEYFSETQRNKGNFPGRFSGRQFSNSRSEMNVSTLELGDSALYLCASSLGGAGTDTQYFGPGTRLTVL.

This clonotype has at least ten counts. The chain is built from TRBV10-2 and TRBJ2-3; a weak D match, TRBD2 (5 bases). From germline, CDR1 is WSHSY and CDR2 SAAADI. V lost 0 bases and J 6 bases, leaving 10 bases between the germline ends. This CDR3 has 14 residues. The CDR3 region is CASSESASWDTQYF. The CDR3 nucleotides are TGCGCCAGCAGTGAGTCGGCTAGCTGGGATACGCAGTATTTT.

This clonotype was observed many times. This CDR3 reads CASSFTDRGYNPSPLHF. Written as DNA, the CDR3 is TGCGCCAGCAGCTTCACGGACAGGGGTTATAACCCTTCACCCCTCCACTTT. This sequence joins TRBV5-1 and TRBJ1-6; 9 bases align to TRBD1. The V segment lost 2 bases and the J segment 9 bases; nucleotides outside the gene matches: 12. CDR3 length: 17 residues. Germline loops: CDR1 SGHRS, CDR2 YFSETQ.

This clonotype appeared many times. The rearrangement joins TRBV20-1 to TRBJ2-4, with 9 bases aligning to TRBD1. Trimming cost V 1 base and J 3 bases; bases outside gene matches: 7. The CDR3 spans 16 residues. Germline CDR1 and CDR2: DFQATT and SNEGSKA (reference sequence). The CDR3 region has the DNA TGCAGTGCTAGAGGCGGGACAGGGTTTGTCAAAAACATTCAGTACTTC. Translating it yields CSARGGTGFVKNIQYF.

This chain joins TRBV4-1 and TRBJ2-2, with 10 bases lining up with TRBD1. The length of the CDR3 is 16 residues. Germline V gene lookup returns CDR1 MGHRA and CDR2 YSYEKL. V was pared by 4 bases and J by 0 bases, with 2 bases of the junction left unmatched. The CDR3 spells CASSRQGATNTGELFF. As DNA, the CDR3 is TGCGCCAGCAGCCGACAGGGGGCGACGAACACCGGGGAGCTGTTTTTT.

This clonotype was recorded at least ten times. Written as DNA, the CDR3 is TGCAGTGCTCGACCGTTGGGACTAGCCGGACCCTACAATGAGCAGTTCTTC. As protein: CSARPLGLAGPYNEQFF. The gene calls are TRBV20-1 and TRBJ2-1; 9 bases align to TRBD2. The CDR3 runs 17 residues. J lost 2 bases, V lost 5 bases, and 13 bases had no gene match. CDR1 DFQATT and CDR2 SNEGSKA come from the germline V gene (reference sequence).

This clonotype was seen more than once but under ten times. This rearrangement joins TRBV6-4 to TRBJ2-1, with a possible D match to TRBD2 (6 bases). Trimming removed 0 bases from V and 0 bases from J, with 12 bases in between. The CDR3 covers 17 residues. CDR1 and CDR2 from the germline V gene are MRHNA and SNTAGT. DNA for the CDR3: TGTGCCAGCAGTGACTCGGGCGGGGAACGCTCCTACAATGAGCAGTTCTTC. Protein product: CASSDSGGERSYNEQFF.

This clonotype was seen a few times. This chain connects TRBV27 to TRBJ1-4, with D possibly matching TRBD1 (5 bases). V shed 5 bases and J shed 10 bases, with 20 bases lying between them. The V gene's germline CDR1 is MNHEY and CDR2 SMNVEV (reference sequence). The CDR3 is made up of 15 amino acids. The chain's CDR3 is CASSVTRQPHGKLFF. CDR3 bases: TGTGCCAGCAGTGTGACCCGACAGCCCCACGGAAAACTGTTTTTT.

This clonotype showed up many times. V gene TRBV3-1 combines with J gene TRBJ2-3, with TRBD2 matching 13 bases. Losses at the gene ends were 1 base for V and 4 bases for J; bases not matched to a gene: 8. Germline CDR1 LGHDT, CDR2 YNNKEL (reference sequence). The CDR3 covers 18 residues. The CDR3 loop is CASSQVRLAGGGADTQYF. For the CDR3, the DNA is TGTGCCAGCAGCCAAGTGAGACTAGCGGGGGGTGGTGCAGATACGCAGTATTTT.

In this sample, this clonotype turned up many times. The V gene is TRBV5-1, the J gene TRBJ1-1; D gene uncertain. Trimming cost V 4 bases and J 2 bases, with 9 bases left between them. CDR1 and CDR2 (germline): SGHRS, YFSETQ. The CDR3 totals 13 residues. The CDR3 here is CASSPEVNTEAFF. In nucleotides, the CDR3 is TGCGCCAGCAGCCCCGAAGTTAACACTGAAGCTTTCTTT.

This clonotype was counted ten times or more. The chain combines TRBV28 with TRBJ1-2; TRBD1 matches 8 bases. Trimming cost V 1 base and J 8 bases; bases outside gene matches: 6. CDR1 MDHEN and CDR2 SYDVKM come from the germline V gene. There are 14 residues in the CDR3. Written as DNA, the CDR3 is TGTGCCAGCAGTTTATCTGGCAGGGGGCGAGGCTACACCTTC. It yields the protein CASSLSGRGRGYTF.

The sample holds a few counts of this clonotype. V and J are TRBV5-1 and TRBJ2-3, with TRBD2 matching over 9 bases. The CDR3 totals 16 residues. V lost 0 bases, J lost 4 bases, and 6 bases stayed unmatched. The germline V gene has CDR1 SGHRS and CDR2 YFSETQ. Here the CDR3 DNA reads TGCGCCAGCAGCTTGGATGGCGGGGGGGCAGCAGATACGCAGTATTTT. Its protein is CASSLDGGGAADTQYF.

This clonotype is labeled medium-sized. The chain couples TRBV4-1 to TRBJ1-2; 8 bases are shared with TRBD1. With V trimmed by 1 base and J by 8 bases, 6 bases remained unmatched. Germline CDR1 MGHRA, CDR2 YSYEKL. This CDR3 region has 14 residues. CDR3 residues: CASSQVGTGDGYTF. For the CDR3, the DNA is TGCGCCAGCAGCCAAGTGGGGACAGGTGACGGCTACACCTTC.

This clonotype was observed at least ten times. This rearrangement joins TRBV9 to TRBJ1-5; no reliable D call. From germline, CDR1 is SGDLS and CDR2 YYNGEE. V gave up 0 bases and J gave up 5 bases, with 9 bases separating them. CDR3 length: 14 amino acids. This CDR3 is CASSVGVMDQPQHF. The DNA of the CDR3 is TGTGCCAGCAGCGTAGGGGTAATGGATCAGCCCCAGCATTTT.

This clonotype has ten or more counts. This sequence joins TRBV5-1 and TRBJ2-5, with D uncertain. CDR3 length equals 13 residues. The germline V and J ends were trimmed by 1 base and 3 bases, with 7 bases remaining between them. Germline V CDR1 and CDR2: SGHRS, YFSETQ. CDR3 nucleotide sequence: TGCGCCAGCAGCTTGATAGTAGAAGAGACCCAGTACTTC. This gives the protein CASSLIVEETQYF.

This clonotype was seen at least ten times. The CDR3 region is CASSLLGGNTGELFF. In DNA, the CDR3 is TGTGCCAGCAGTCTTTTGGGGGGGAACACCGGGGAGCTGTTTTTT. The rearrangement uses TRBV6-5 and TRBJ2-2, with TRBD2 as a possible D gene (6 bases). The CDR3 extends over 15 amino acids. V was shortened by 5 bases and J by 1 base, with 11 bases between the two germline ends. Germline V CDR1 and CDR2: MNHEY, SVGAGI.